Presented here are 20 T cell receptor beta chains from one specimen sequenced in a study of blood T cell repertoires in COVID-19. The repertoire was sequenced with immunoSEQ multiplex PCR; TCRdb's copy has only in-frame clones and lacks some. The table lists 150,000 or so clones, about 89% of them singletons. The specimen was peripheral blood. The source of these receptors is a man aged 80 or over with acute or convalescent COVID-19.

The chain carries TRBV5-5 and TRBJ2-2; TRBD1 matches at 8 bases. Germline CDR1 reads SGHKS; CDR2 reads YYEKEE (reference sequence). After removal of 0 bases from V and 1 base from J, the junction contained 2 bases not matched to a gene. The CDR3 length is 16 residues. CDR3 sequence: CASSLVDRVNTGELFF. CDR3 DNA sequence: TGTGCCAGCAGCTTGGTGGACAGGGTGAACACCGGGGAGCTGTTTTTT.

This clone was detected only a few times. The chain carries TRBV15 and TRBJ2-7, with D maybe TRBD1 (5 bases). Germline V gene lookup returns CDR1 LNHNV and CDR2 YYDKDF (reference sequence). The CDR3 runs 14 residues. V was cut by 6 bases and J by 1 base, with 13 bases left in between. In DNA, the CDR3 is TGTGCCACCAGAAAGGTAGGGGTTTCCTACGAGCAGTACTTC. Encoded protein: CATRKVGVSYEQYF.

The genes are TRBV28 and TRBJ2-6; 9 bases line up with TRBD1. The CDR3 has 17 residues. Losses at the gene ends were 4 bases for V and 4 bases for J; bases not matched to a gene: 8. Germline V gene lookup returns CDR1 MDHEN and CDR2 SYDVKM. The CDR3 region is CASSSGQGSPGANVLTF. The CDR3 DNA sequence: TGTGCCAGCAGTTCGGGACAGGGCTCACCAGGGGCCAACGTCCTGACTTTC.

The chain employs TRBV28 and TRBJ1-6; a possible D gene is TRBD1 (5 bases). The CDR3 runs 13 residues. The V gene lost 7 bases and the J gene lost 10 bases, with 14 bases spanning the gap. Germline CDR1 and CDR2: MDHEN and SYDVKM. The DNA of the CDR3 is TGTGCCAGCACCTGGGGGGGAAGCTCACCCCTCCACTTT. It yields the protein CASTWGGSSPLHF. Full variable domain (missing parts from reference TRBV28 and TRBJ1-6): DVKVTQSSRYLVKRTGEKVFLECVQDMDHENMFWYRQDPGLGLRLIYFSYDVKMKEKGDIPEGYSVSREKKERFSLILESASTNQTSMYLCASTWGGSSPLHFGNGTRLTVT.

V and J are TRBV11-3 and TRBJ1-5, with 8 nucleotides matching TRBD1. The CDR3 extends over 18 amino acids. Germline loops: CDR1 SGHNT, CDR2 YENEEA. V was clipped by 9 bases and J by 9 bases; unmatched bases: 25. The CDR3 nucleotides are TGTGCCAGAGGGAGCGGCCGCGGGAACAGGGGGATAGGGCGGCCCCAGCATTTT. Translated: CARGSGRGNRGIGRPQHF.

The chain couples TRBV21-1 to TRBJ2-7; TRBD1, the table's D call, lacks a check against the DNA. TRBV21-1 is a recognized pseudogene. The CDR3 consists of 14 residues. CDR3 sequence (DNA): TGTGCCGAAAGAACCGGGACAGGGTTCCACGAGCAGTACTTC. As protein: CAERTGTGFHEQYF.

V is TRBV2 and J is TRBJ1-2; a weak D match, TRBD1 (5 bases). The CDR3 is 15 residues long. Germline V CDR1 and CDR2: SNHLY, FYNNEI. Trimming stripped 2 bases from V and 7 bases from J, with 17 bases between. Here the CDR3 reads CASSERGQGRSGYTF. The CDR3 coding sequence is TGTGCCAGCAGTGAAAGGGGCCAGGGCAGAAGTGGCTACACCTTC. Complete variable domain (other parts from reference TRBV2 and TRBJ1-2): EPEVTQTPSHQVTQMGQEVILRCVPISNHLYFYWYRQILGQKVEFLVSFYNNEISEKSEIFDDQFSVERPDGSNFTLKIRSTKLEDSAMYFCASSERGQGRSGYTFGSGTRLTVV.

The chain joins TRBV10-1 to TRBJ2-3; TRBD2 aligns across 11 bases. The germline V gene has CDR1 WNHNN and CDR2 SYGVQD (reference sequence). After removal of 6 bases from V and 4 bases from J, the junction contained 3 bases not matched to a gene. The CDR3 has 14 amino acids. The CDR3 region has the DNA TGCGCCAGCAGGTTAGCGGGAGGGCCAGATACGCAGTATTTT. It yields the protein CASRLAGGPDTQYF.

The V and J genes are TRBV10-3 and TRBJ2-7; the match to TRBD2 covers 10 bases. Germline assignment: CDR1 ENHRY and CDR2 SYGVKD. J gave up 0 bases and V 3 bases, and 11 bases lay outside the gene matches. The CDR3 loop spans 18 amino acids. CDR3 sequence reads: CAISDDQGLAGDSYEQYF. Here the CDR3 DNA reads TGTGCCATCAGTGACGACCAGGGTCTAGCGGGAGACTCCTACGAGCAGTACTTC.

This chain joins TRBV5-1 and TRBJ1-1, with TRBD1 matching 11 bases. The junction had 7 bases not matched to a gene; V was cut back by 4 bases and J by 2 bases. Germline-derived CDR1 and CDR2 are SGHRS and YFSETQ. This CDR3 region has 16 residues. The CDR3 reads CASSPGDRGINTEAFF. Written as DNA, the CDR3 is TGCGCCAGCAGCCCGGGGGACAGGGGGATAAACACTGAAGCTTTCTTT. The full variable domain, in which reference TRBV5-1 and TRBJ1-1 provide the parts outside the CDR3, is KAGVTQTPRYLIKTRGQQVTLSCSPISGHRSVSWYQQTPGQGLQFLFEYFSETQRNKGNFPGRFSGRQFSNSRSEMNVSTLELGDSALYLCASSPGDRGINTEAFFGQGTRLTVV.

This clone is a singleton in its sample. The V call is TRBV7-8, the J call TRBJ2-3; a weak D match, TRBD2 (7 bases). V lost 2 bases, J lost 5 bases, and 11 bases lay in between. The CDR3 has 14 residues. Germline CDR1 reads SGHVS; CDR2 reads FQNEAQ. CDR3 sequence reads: CASSLRGAGDTQYF. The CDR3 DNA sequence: TGTGCCAGCAGCTTACGGGGGGCCGGAGATACGCAGTATTTT.

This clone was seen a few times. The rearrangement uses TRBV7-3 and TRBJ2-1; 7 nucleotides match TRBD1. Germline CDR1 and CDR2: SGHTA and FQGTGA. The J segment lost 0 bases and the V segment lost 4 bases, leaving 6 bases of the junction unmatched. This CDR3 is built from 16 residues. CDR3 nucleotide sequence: TGTGCCAGCAGCTCCAACAGGGGACCCTCCTACAATGAGCAGTTCTTC. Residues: CASSSNRGPSYNEQFF.

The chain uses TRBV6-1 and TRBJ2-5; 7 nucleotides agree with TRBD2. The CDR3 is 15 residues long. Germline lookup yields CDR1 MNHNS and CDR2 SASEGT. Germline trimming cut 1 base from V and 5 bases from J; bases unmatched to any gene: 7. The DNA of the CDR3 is TGTGCCAGCAGTGAAGTGACAGCGGGGAGGGAGACCCAGTACTTC. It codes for CASSEVTAGRETQYF.

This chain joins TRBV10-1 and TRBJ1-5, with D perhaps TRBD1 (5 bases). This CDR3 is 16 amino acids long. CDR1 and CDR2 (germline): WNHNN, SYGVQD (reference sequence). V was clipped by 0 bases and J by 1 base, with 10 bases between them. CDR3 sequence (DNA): TGCGCCAGCAGTGAGTCAGGTCGGGGGAGCAATCAGCCCCAGCATTTT. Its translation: CASSESGRGSNQPQHF.

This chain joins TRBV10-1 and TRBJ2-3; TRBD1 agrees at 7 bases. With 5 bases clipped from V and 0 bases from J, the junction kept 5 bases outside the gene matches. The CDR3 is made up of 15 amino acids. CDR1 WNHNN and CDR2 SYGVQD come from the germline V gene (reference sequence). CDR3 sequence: CASSSRDRSTDTQYF. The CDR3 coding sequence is TGCGCCAGCAGTTCCCGGGACAGAAGCACAGATACGCAGTATTTT.

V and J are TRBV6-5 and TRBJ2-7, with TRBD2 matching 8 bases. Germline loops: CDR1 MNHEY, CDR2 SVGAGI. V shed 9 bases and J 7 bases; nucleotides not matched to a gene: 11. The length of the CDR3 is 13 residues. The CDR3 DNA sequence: TGTGCCAGTTGGCGGCGGGAGGTTTATGAGCAGTACTTC. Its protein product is CASWRREVYEQYF.

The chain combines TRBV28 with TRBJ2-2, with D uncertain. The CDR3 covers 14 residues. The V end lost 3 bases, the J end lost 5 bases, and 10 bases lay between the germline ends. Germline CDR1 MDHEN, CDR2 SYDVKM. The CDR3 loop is CASSFAPQTGELFF. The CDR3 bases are TGTGCCAGCAGTTTCGCCCCCCAGACCGGGGAGCTGTTTTTT.

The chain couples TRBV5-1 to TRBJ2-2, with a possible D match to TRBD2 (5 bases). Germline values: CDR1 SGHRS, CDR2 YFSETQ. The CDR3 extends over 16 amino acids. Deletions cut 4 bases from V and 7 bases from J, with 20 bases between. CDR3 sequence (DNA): TGCGCCAGCAGCAAGGACTGGACCCGAATCGACGGGGAGCTGTTTTTT. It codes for CASSKDWTRIDGELFF.

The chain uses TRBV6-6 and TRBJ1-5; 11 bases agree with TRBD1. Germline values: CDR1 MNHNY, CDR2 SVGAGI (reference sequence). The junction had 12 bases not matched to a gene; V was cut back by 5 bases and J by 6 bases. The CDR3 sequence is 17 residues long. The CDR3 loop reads CASSPRTGGNVIQPQHF. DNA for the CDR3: TGTGCCAGCAGTCCGCGGACAGGGGGCAACGTAATTCAGCCCCAGCATTTT.

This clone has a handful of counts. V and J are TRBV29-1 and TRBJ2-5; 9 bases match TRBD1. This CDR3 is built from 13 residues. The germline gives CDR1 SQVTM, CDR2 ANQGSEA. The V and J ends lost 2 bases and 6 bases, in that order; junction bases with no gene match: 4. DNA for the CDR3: TGCAGCGTTGAAAGACAGGGGGGGCAGACCCAGTACTTC. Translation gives CSVERQGGQTQYF.